A single sample gave rise to the 12 T cell receptor beta chains below, sequenced in a study of blood T cells in healthy people across ages (dated by TCRdb to 2014 to 2015). The library was prepared using 5' RACE. TCRdb names Illumina HiSeq 2500 as the instrument used. A second PCR of about 6 to 12 cycles was run with a J-beta primer mix and a sample-barcoded 5' primer. TCRdb trimmed the raw reads at Q25, called clones with MiXCR and kept productive beta chains. Each record represents a unique CDR3 protein, reported with the most common genes and DNA among its rows. The sample contains 600,000 or so distinct CDR3 sequences, 40% to 50% of them found a single time. The ten most abundant clones make up 20% to 25% of the sample. The sequenced sample was blood. The receptors shown here come from a man older than 75 in good health.

The V and J genes are TRBV20-1 and TRBJ1-2, with a tentative D call TRBD1 (5 bases). V lost 4 bases and J lost 1, with 13 bases in between. CDR1 and CDR2 from the germline V gene are DFQATT and SNEGSKA (reference sequence). This CDR3 spans 14 amino acids. Written as DNA, the CDR3 is TGCAGTGCTATCTATCCAGGGCATAACTATGGCTACACCTTC. It codes for CSAIYPGHNYGYTF.

The chain links TRBV28 to TRBJ2-1; D unclear. Germline V CDR1 and CDR2: MDHEN, SYDVKM. CDR3 length: 13 amino acids. V was clipped by 4 bases and J by 2 bases, with 6 bases between them. CDR3 DNA sequence: TGTGCCAGCAGTTCAGAGCCCTACAATGAGCAGTTCTTC. It is translated as CASSSEPYNEQFF.

The V call is TRBV27, the J call TRBJ2-4, with D tentatively TRBD1 (5 bases). The J call is in doubt because the DNA end fits TRBJ2-7 better. The CDR3 spans 14 residues. Germline CDR1 reads MNHEY; CDR2 reads SMNVEV (reference sequence). CDR3 coding DNA: TGTGCCAGCAGTCCTCAACAGGCGATCTACGAGCAGTACTTC. Its translation: CASSPQQAIYEQYF.

Concerning this clonotype itself: One junction end disagrees with the germline gene, perhaps due to a read error. V gene TRBV2 combines with J gene TRBJ2-7; D is perhaps TRBD1 or TRBD2 (5 bases each). The CDR3 consists of 14 residues. Germline CDR1 and CDR2: SNHLY and FYNNEI. The CDR3 DNA reads TGTACCAGCAGTGTCTCCCGGGGCTCGAGCGAGCAGTACTTC. Translation gives CTSSVSRGSSEQYF.

The genes are TRBV7-2 and TRBJ1-5, with D unclear. CDR3 size: 15 residues. Per the germline V gene, CDR1 is SGHTA and CDR2 is FQGNSA. With 3 bases removed from V and 0 bases from J, the gap between germline ends came to 9 bases. CDR3 DNA sequence: TGTGCCAGCAGCTTGTTTAAGGGTAGCAATCAGCCCCAGCATTTT. Translation gives CASSLFKGSNQPQHF.

The chain carries TRBV21-1 and TRBJ1-5; the table's D gene call, TRBD1, was not cross checked with the DNA. TRBV21-1 is tagged as a pseudogene. The CDR3 sequence is 15 residues long. CDR3 DNA sequence: TGTGCCAGCAGCCTTCCAGGGGTTGGCAATCAGCCCCAGCATTTT. Translation gives CASSLPGVGNQPQHF.

The chain employs TRBV14 and TRBJ2-3; the D is unclear. The V end was cut by 4 bases, the J end by 1 base, with 6 bases between. Germline V gene data show CDR1 as SGHDN and CDR2 as FVKESK. The CDR3 is 13 amino acids. CDR3 region: CASSRWGTDTQYF. The DNA of the CDR3 is TGTGCCAGCAGCCGGTGGGGCACAGATACGCAGTATTTT.

The chain recombines TRBV12-3 or TRBV12-4 with TRBJ2-3; the D gene is possibly TRBD2 (6 bases). CDR3 length equals 15 residues. With 6 bases removed from V and 4 bases from J, the gap between germline ends came to 17 bases. CDR3 nucleotides: TGTGCCAGCAGCAATACTTTAGCGGCACCAGATACGCAGTATTTT. It is translated as CASSNTLAAPDTQYF.

This chain uses TRBV20-1 with TRBJ1-1, with 7 bases lining up with TRBD1. The CDR3 totals 13 residues. Germline CDR1 is DFQATT and CDR2 is SNEGSKA (reference sequence). V gave up 5 bases and J gave up 0 bases; unmatched junction bases: 3. This CDR3 is CSAGGQMNTEAFF. In nucleotides, the CDR3 is TGCAGTGCTGGGGGACAGATGAACACTGAAGCTTTCTTT.

This chain uses TRBV6-2 or TRBV6-3 with TRBJ2-1; 9 bases match TRBD1. CDR1 is MNHEY and CDR2 is SVGEGT in the germline V gene. The CDR3 totals 14 residues. Trimming removed 6 bases from V and 4 bases from J; junction bases left unmatched: 4. CDR3 DNA: TGTGCCAGCAGCCATGGGACAGGGTACAATGAGCAGTTCTTC. Its translation: CASSHGTGYNEQFF.

This clonotype came up many times. V gene TRBV6-6 combines with J gene TRBJ2-1; perhaps TRBD2 as D (6 bases). This CDR3 has 16 residues. The germline V and J ends were trimmed by 7 bases and 9 bases, with 25 bases remaining between them. Germline values: CDR1 MNHNY, CDR2 SVGAGI (reference sequence). CDR3 DNA: TGTGCCAGCACCGTTTTGGGCGGGAATTCCCCCGGTGAGCAGTTCTTC. Its translation is CASTVLGGNSPGEQFF.

This clonotype showed up just a few times. The V gene is TRBV20-1, the J gene TRBJ2-3; 7 bases are a match to TRBD2. CDR3 length: 16 residues. V dropped 6 bases and J dropped 1; count of bases not matched to a gene: 13. Germline-derived CDR1 and CDR2 are DFQATT and SNEGSKA (reference sequence). DNA for the CDR3: TGCAGTGCAACCGAACCTAGCGGAGGCGGCACAGATACGCAGTATTTT. Translated: CSATEPSGGGTDTQYF.